These 10 T cell receptor beta chains were sequenced from one sample in a study of blood T cells in healthy people across ages. Primed by a sample-barcoded 5' primer and a J-beta primer mix, a second PCR proceeded for about 6 to 12 cycles. A single record per CDR3 protein comes from TCRdb applying MiXCR to the 5' RACE reads. This table has around 280,000 distinct CDR3 sequences, around 29% appearing once. Sequenced input: blood. The origin of the receptors is a woman aged 70-85 years in good health.

This sequence joins TRBV19 and TRBJ1-1, with D maybe TRBD1 (6 bases). CDR3 length: 13 amino acids. Germline assignment: CDR1 LNHDA and CDR2 SQIVND (reference sequence). V lost 9 bases, J lost 0 bases, and 11 bases lay in between. The CDR3 DNA sequence: TGTGCCAGCCAGGACAGCATGAACACTGAAGCTTTCTTT. Amino acids: CASQDSMNTEAFF.

The chain is built from TRBV27 and TRBJ1-2; D remains unclear. V lost 3 bases and J 5 bases, leaving 16 bases between the germline ends. Germline CDR1 and CDR2: MNHEY and SMNVEV (reference sequence). The CDR3 consists of 15 residues. The CDR3 spells CASSFGGPPVYGYTF. In nucleotides, the CDR3 is TGTGCCAGCAGTTTCGGCGGGCCTCCTGTTTATGGCTACACCTTC.

This clonotype has just one count. A read error may account for a junction end that differs from germline. This rearrangement joins TRBV11-2 to TRBJ2-7; D remains ambiguous. Germline lookup yields CDR1 SGHAT and CDR2 FQNNGV. This CDR3 has 15 residues. The CDR3 nucleotides read TGCGCCAGCAGCTTAGAAGCGCTACCGGCTTGGGAGCAGTACTTC. This gives the protein CASSLEALPAWEQYF.

This clonotype has more than one count but fewer than ten. The gene calls are TRBV28 and TRBJ2-5; D gene ambiguous. This CDR3 has 12 amino acids. V shed 5 bases and J shed 11 bases, with 15 bases lying between them. Germline V CDR1 and CDR2: MDHEN, SYDVKM. This CDR3 reads CASSGGPSPQYF. CDR3 DNA sequence: TGTGCCAGCAGTGGCGGACCCTCACCGCAGTACTTC.

This chain uses TRBV20-1 with TRBJ2-5; 9 bases are shared with TRBD2. V gave up 3 bases and J gave up 4 bases; unmatched junction bases: 9. The CDR3 consists of 15 residues. Germline CDR1 and CDR2: DFQATT and SNEGSKA (reference sequence). CDR3 sequence reads: CSASRGSGRSETQYF. Here the CDR3 DNA reads TGCAGTGCTAGTCGGGGTAGCGGGAGATCAGAGACCCAGTACTTC.

The chain carries TRBV3-1 and TRBJ2-1; 9 bases match TRBD2. Germline V gene lookup returns CDR1 LGHDT and CDR2 YNNKEL (reference sequence). The length of the CDR3 is 15 residues. Trimming at V came to 6 bases and at J to 2 bases, leaving 5 bases not matched to a gene. The CDR3 DNA is TGTGCCAGCAGTTACGGACTAGCGACCTACAATGAGCAGTTCTTC. It translates to CASSYGLATYNEQFF.

This clonotype was detected only a few times. This chain uses TRBV4-2 with TRBJ1-5, with D hard to call. Trimming removed 0 bases at V and 11 bases at J, with 17 bases between. The CDR3 contains 15 residues. CDR1 is LGHNA, CDR2 YNFKEQ, per germline. The CDR3 region is CASSQDHGVPLTQHF. CDR3 nucleotide sequence: TGTGCCAGCAGCCAAGATCATGGGGTCCCTTTAACCCAGCATTTT.

The J gene is TRBJ2-5, the V gene TRBV7-9; D uncertain. Germline CDR1 and CDR2: SEHNR and FQNEAQ (reference sequence). The CDR3 has 15 residues. Trimming left V 2 bases short and J 1 base short, with 11 bases between. For the CDR3, the DNA is TGTGCCAGCAGCTTAAGAATGGCAGGCCAAGAGACCCAGTACTTC. Its translation is CASSLRMAGQETQYF.

The chain links TRBV7-3 to TRBJ1-6; 8 bases fit TRBD1. With 6 bases clipped from V and 7 bases from J, the junction kept 5 bases outside the gene matches. Germline V gene lookup returns CDR1 SGHTA and CDR2 FQGTGA. This CDR3 contains 14 residues. The CDR3 DNA reads as TGTGCCAGCAGTCGGACAGGGCGAAATTCACCCCTCCACTTT. Translating it yields CASSRTGRNSPLHF.

J is TRBJ2-5 and V is TRBV29-1, with D uncertain. V gave up 0 bases and J gave up 5 bases, with 7 bases separating them. CDR1 SQVTM and CDR2 ANQGSEA come from the germline V gene. The length of the CDR3 is 12 residues. CDR3 sequence (DNA): TGCAGCGTTGAAGATTGGCCGGAGACCCAGTACTTC. This gives the protein CSVEDWPETQYF.